A single sample gave rise to the 26 T cell receptor beta chains below, sequenced in a study of T cell responses to AZD1222 COVID-19 vaccine. Sequenced by immunoSEQ multiplex PCR; TCRdb stores in-frame clones only, minus some. The sample consists of roughly 130,000 clones, roughly 92% of them appearing once. This sample comprised peripheral blood, obtained 28 days after the second AZD1222 dose. The source of these receptors is an adult who received the AZD1222 COVID-19 vaccine.

DNA of the CDR3: TGTGCCAGCTCTAAGCGGGAGGGCTCCTACAATGAGCAGTTCTTC. Protein: CASSKREGSYNEQFF. The J gene is TRBJ2-1, the V gene TRBV18, with 10 positions matching TRBD2. The CDR3 has 15 amino acids. Germline V gene lookup returns CDR1 KGHSH and CDR2 LQKENI. Trimming at V came to 6 bases and at J to 0 bases, leaving 2 bases not matched to a gene.

V gene TRBV18 combines with J gene TRBJ2-7; 7 bases line up with TRBD2. V trimming: 2 bases; J trimming: 5 bases; junction bases outside the gene matches: 12. The CDR3 has 16 residues. The V gene's germline CDR1 is KGHSH and CDR2 LQKENI. The chain's CDR3 is CASSPRDWGGVHEQYF. The CDR3, as DNA: TGTGCCAGCTCACCAAGGGACTGGGGGGGAGTCCACGAGCAGTACTTC.

The J gene is TRBJ1-6, the V gene TRBV19, with a tentative D call TRBD1 (5 bases). CDR1 and CDR2 (germline): LNHDA, SQIVND (reference sequence). V lost 6 bases, J lost 9 bases, and 24 bases lay in between. This CDR3 is built from 17 residues. CDR3 DNA: TGTGCCAGTAGGCTGACAGTCGTCTCTGGCTTAGGTTCACCCCTCCACTTT. This gives the protein CASRLTVVSGLGSPLHF.

This sequence joins TRBV5-1 and TRBJ1-4; no firm D call. V dropped 7 bases and J dropped 6 bases, with 13 bases sitting between them. The V gene's germline CDR1 is SGHRS and CDR2 YFSETQ. This CDR3 is built from 13 residues. The CDR3 is CASQPDGHEKLFF. In nucleotides, the CDR3 is TGCGCCAGCCAGCCGGACGGTCATGAAAAACTGTTTTTT. The full variable domain, completed using reference TRBV5-1 and TRBJ1-4, is KAGVTQTPRYLIKTRGQQVTLSCSPISGHRSVSWYQQTPGQGLQFLFEYFSETQRNKGNFPGRFSGRQFSNSRSEMNVSTLELGDSALYLCASQPDGHEKLFFGSGTQLSVL.

The chain combines TRBV19 with TRBJ2-1; D unclear. This CDR3 contains 13 residues. Looked up from germline, CDR1 is LNHDA and CDR2 is SQIVND (reference sequence). V shed 10 bases and J shed 0 bases, with 10 bases lying between them. DNA for the CDR3: TGTGCCACCTCAAGGGACTCCTACAATGAGCAGTTCTTC. Its translation: CATSRDSYNEQFF.

This clone has only one observation. The rearrangement links TRBV6-5 to TRBJ1-5; D call uncertain. The CDR3 runs to 15 residues. Per germline, CDR1 MNHEY and CDR2 SVGAGI. V was clipped by 0 bases and J by 1 base, with 7 bases between them. The CDR3: CASSYSFQSNQPQHF. The CDR3 bases are TGTGCCAGCAGTTACTCGTTCCAAAGCAATCAGCCCCAGCATTTT.

V usage is TRBV18 and J usage is TRBJ1-4; no firm D call. With 8 bases removed from V and 3 bases from J, the gap between germline ends came to 13 bases. Germline CDR1 KGHSH, CDR2 LQKENI. There are 14 residues in the CDR3. The CDR3 DNA reads as TGTGCCAGCCACCGTGGGCAGGCTAATGAAAAACTGTTTTTT. Protein sequence: CASHRGQANEKLFF.

The chain links TRBV24-1 to TRBJ2-5, with a possible D match to TRBD1 (6 bases). The CDR3 covers 15 residues. The ends were cut back, 9 bases at V and 5 bases at J, with 21 bases in the middle. Germline V lookup: CDR1 KGHDR, CDR2 SFDVKD. CDR3 bases: TGTGCCACCTCCTCAGGGGCTGGACCCCAGGAGACCCAGTACTTC. Protein: CATSSGAGPQETQYF.

The chain combines TRBV3-1 (or the pseudogene TRBV3-2) with TRBJ2-7; 15 bases line up with TRBD2. The CDR3 consists of 19 residues. V gave up 0 bases and J gave up 4 bases; unmatched junction bases: 10. The V gene's germline CDR1 is LGHDT and CDR2 YNNKEL (reference sequence). CDR3 region: CASSQEPKWGTSGGYEQYF. The CDR3 DNA reads as TGTGCCAGCAGCCAAGAACCGAAGTGGGGGACTAGCGGGGGGTACGAGCAGTACTTC.

CDR3 region: CAWSVQWDRAGNTIYF. CDR3 DNA: TGTGCCTGGAGTGTACAATGGGACAGGGCTGGAAACACCATATATTTT. The genes are TRBV30 and TRBJ1-3, with TRBD1 matching over 9 bases. Germline V gene lookup returns CDR1 GTSNPN and CDR2 SVGIG (reference sequence). Losses at the gene ends were 0 bases for V and 2 bases for J; bases not matched to a gene: 5. The CDR3 has 16 residues.

This clone was seen once. This rearrangement joins TRBV27 to TRBJ2-7, with TRBD1 matching 9 bases. CDR3 length: 17 amino acids. Trimming took 6 bases from V and 0 from J; bases not matched to a gene: 12. Germline assignment: CDR1 MNHEY and CDR2 SMNVEV (reference sequence). Here the CDR3 DNA reads TGTGCCAGCAGGGAAGGGACAGGGTTCTTCAGCTCCTACGAGCAGTACTTC. Encoded protein: CASREGTGFFSSYEQYF.

The rearrangement joins TRBV6-2 or TRBV6-3 to TRBJ1-5; D gene unclear. The CDR3 length is 12 residues. The germline V gene encodes CDR1 MNHEY and CDR2 SVGEGT. Trimming pared 5 bases from V and 6 bases from J, leaving 8 bases between. The CDR3 sequence: CASSARSQPQHF. The DNA of the CDR3 is TGTGCCAGCAGTGCCCGAAGTCAGCCCCAGCATTTT.

Only one count was recorded for this clone. The chain uses TRBV6-2 or TRBV6-3 and TRBJ2-2, with no clear D. The ends were cut back, 3 bases at V and 1 base at J, with 6 bases in the middle. CDR3 length: 14 amino acids. Germline CDR1 MNHEY, CDR2 SVGEGT. Written as DNA, the CDR3 is TGTGCCAGCAGTTATACTCGGAACACCGGGGAGCTGTTTTTT. Protein sequence: CASSYTRNTGELFF.

The genes are TRBV7-8 and TRBJ2-7; the D gene is possibly TRBD1 (5 bases). Trimming stripped 5 bases from V and 3 bases from J, with 8 bases between. The CDR3 has 12 residues. Germline-derived CDR1 and CDR2 are SGHVS and FQNEAQ. CDR3 protein: CASSRTGYEQYF. CDR3 DNA: TGTGCCAGCAGCCGCACAGGCTACGAGCAGTACTTC.

J is TRBJ1-6 and V is TRBV11-3; D is perhaps TRBD1 (5 bases). Germline lookup yields CDR1 SGHNT and CDR2 YENEEA. V lost 5 bases, J lost 7 bases, and 12 bases lay in between. This CDR3 is built from 14 residues. The CDR3 sequence is CASSPGTGNSPLHF. The CDR3 nucleotides read TGTGCCAGCAGCCCAGGGACCGGGAATTCACCCCTCCACTTT.

The rearrangement links TRBV5-1 to TRBJ2-1; D tentatively fits TRBD1 or TRBD2 (6 bases each). Trimming shortened V by 3 bases and J by 7 bases, and 17 bases separated the two germline ends. This CDR3 is 15 amino acids long. CDR1 is SGHRS, CDR2 YFSETQ, per germline. CDR3 bases: TGCGCCAGCAGCTGGGGGGCAGGTAGCAGGAATGAGCAGTTCTTC. Its protein is CASSWGAGSRNEQFF.

The rearrangement links TRBV2 to TRBJ1-5; D is undetermined. The germline CDR1 and CDR2 sequences are SNHLY and FYNNEI. The CDR3 contains 13 residues. The V end lost 0 bases, the J end lost 4 bases, and 4 bases lay between the germline ends. The CDR3 DNA sequence: TGTGCCAGCAGTGAAGCGGGTAATCAGCCCCAGCATTTT. Translating gives CASSEAGNQPQHF.

The chain uses TRBV5-1 and TRBJ2-5; D is ambiguous. The CDR3 is made up of 15 amino acids. V dropped 1 base and J dropped 4 bases, with 14 bases sitting between them. Germline CDR1 reads SGHRS; CDR2 reads YFSETQ. Here the CDR3 DNA reads TGCGCCAGCAGCTTGAGGTCCGGAACACTAGAGACCCAGTACTTC. As protein: CASSLRSGTLETQYF. Combining the CDR3 with reference TRBV5-1 and TRBJ2-5 gives the whole variable domain KAGVTQTPRYLIKTRGQQVTLSCSPISGHRSVSWYQQTPGQGLQFLFEYFSETQRNKGNFPGRFSGRQFSNSRSEMNVSTLELGDSALYLCASSLRSGTLETQYFGPGTRLLVL.

V usage is TRBV6-5 and J usage is TRBJ2-3, with 10 bases that match TRBD2. This CDR3 region has 14 residues. Germline V gives CDR1 MNHEY, CDR2 SVGAGI. Losses at the gene ends were 7 bases for V and 1 base for J; bases not matched to a gene: 2. The CDR3: CASILAGGTDTQYF. CDR3 DNA sequence: TGTGCCAGCATTCTAGCGGGGGGCACAGATACGCAGTATTTT.

This chain uses TRBV2 with TRBJ2-2, with TRBD1 matching over 7 bases. There are 14 residues in the CDR3. Trimming cost V 3 bases and J 3 bases; bases outside gene matches: 1. Germline V gene sequence: CDR1 SNHLY, CDR2 FYNNEI. In DNA, the CDR3 is TGTGCCAGCAGTGAGGACAGGTACACCGGGGAGCTGTTTTTT. It yields the protein CASSEDRYTGELFF. Supplemented by reference TRBV2 and TRBJ2-2, the full variable domain reads EPEVTQTPSHQVTQMGQEVILRCVPISNHLYFYWYRQILGQKVEFLVSFYNNEISEKSEIFDDQFSVERPDGSNFTLKIRSTKLEDSAMYFCASSEDRYTGELFFGEGSRLTVL.

The chain joins TRBV5-1 to TRBJ2-2; D gene uncertain. The V end lost 0 bases, the J end lost 3 bases, and 9 bases lay between the germline ends. The germline CDR1 and CDR2 sequences are SGHRS and YFSETQ. CDR3 length equals 15 residues. DNA for the CDR3: TGCGCCAGCAGCTTGGGCCGCGTGGACACCGGGGAGCTGTTTTTT. Translation gives CASSLGRVDTGELFF.

The V gene is TRBV5-1, the J gene TRBJ2-5; 8 bases map to TRBD2. The CDR3 contains 15 residues. J was trimmed by 4 bases and V by 4 bases; bases with no gene match: 9. Germline CDR1 SGHRS, CDR2 YFSETQ. The CDR3 protein is CASSSERERVETQYF. The CDR3 bases are TGCGCCAGCAGCAGTGAGCGGGAGAGGGTAGAGACCCAGTACTTC.

As DNA, the CDR3 is TGTGCCAGCAGTTTCGAAGGGCAGCTCGGACTGTACGAGCAGTACTTC. Translated, it gives CASSFEGQLGLYEQYF. The chain has TRBV27 and TRBJ2-7; D may be TRBD2 (5 bases). This CDR3 has 16 amino acids. CDR1 is MNHEY, CDR2 SMNVEV, per germline (reference sequence). V lost 3 bases to trimming and J lost 4 bases, with 19 bases between them.

This clone has just one count. Here the CDR3 reads CSAGMNTEAFF. The CDR3, as DNA: TGCAGTGCCGGGATGAACACTGAAGCTTTCTTT. The V and J genes are TRBV20-1 and TRBJ1-1; D remains unclear. CDR3 length: 11 amino acids. V lost 6 bases to trimming and J lost 0 bases, with 5 bases between them. CDR1 is DFQATT, CDR2 SNEGSKA, per germline (reference sequence).

This chain links TRBV24-1 with TRBJ2-2, with 12 bases fitting TRBD2. Germline CDR1 reads KGHDR; CDR2 reads SFDVKD. The CDR3 has 17 amino acids. The J segment lost 4 bases and the V segment lost 4 bases, leaving 6 bases of the junction unmatched. CDR3: CATSDPSSGGVTGELFF. For the CDR3, the DNA is TGTGCCACCAGTGACCCCTCTAGCGGGGGGGTCACCGGGGAGCTGTTTTTT.

The rearrangement joins TRBV28 to TRBJ1-2, with 9 bases matching TRBD1. The CDR3 has 15 residues. V shed 7 bases, J shed 5 bases, and the junction held 11 bases outside the gene matches. Per the germline V gene, CDR1 is MDHEN and CDR2 is SYDVKM. CDR3 DNA: TGTGCCAGCATTCAGACAGGGGGGGCTTTGTATGGCTACACCTTC. It yields the protein CASIQTGGALYGYTF.